The clone carrying this TCR beta chain has a handful of counts. The antigen is not known. This record belongs to a study of early T cells in non-severe SARS-CoV-2 infection. Study-level information: Unsorted whole blood bulk RNA was sequenced, with unpaired chains.

Study-wide findings and caveats: A preference for anti-spike CD8 responses marked VDJdb matching, which missed private and CD4 specificities.

Individually, cDNA molecules had unique molecular identifiers attached to them. Via MiXCR, TCRdb re-called the 5' RACE reads, giving one row per CDR3 protein. The sample yields fewer than 120,000 distinct CDR3 sequences, 10% to 15% seen once. Germline V lookup: CDR1 SGHTA, CDR2 FQGTGA. CDR3 length: 14 residues. V was shortened by 0 bases and J by 5 bases, with 8 bases between the two germline ends. The sample consisted of whole blood, taken at baseline. This sequence was found in an adult who was a healthcare worker with PCR-confirmed SARS-CoV-2 infection or an uninfected control (not recorded which). The chain is built from TRBV7-3 and TRBJ2-1; D uncertain. CDR3 sequence (DNA): TGTGCCAGCAGCTTAACTACGGCGGACAATGAGCAGTTCTTC. This translates into CASSLTTADNEQFF.